These 3 T cell receptor beta chains were sequenced from one sample in a study of shared clonotypes between healthy human individuals. TCRdb's table, derived via immunoSEQ multiplex PCR, lists solely in-frame clones and lacks some. The sample holds 1,400,000 or so clones, 97% to 99% seen once. Sample: naive CD4+ T cells sorted from blood. The subset denotes: CD45RA+ positively selected. These TCRs come from a man aged 30-40 years in good health.

The chain recombines TRBV4-2 with TRBJ2-2; D ambiguous. The CDR3 has 14 residues. Trimming removed 0 bases from V and 9 bases from J, with 11 bases in between. From germline, CDR1 is LGHNA and CDR2 YNFKEQ. CDR3 region: CASSQETLTRELFF. The DNA for the CDR3 is TGTGCCAGCAGCCAAGAAACTCTTACCCGGGAGCTGTTTTTT.

The V gene is TRBV15, the J gene TRBJ2-4; D might be TRBD2 (5 bases). V dropped 5 bases and J dropped 8 bases, with 16 bases sitting between them. This CDR3 is built from 14 residues. CDR1 and CDR2 from the germline V gene are LNHNV and YYDKDF (reference sequence). CDR3 bases: TGTGCCACCAGCGAACTCCCCGTACTAGACATTCAGTACTTC. The encoded protein is CATSELPVLDIQYF.

The chain is built from TRBV5-5 and TRBJ1-1; TRBD1 is a possible D gene (6 bases). V dropped 5 bases and J dropped 5 bases, with 22 bases sitting between them. CDR3 length equals 16 residues. Germline CDR1 SGHKS, CDR2 YYEKEE (reference sequence). The CDR3 is CASSSYLGEGGTEAFF. In nucleotides, the CDR3 is TGTGCCAGCAGTTCCTATCTTGGGGAAGGGGGTACTGAAGCTTTCTTT.